This entry concerns a single TCR beta chain. This clone has a handful of counts. Which antigen it targets is not known. No much larger clonotype is one base removed from it; base qualities were not supplied. The library was prepared using the immunoSEQ multiplex PCR assay. TCRdb mirrors the immuneACCESS table, restricted to in-frame sequences. Some clones are absent from its copies; in checked studies, under half trace to an unresolved V gene, and the reason for the others is unknown. The sample table lists tens of thousands of clones, around 96% of them with a count of one. The ten most abundant clones make up 0.2% of the sample. The sample comes from a study of technical replicates of blood from several donors (dated by TCRdb to 2017 to 2019). The germline V gene (reference sequence) gives CDR1 as LNHDA and CDR2 as SQIVND. The CDR3 sequence holds 14 residues, the cysteine and phenylalanine included. The DNA shown is the 42-base CDR3, in frame from base 1. The V end gives up 4 bases and the J end 8 bases, leaving 10 bases in the junction not matched to a gene.

This chain joins TRBV19 to TRBJ2-7; TRBD1 aligns with 8 central bases. The sequenced sample was T cells isolated from PBMCs. This clonotype originated in a human donor in good health. The nucleotide sequence reads TGTGCCAGTAGTACCCCTGGACAGGGCCTCCAGCAGTACTTC. Protein translation: CASSTPGQGLQQYF. The reference TRBV19 and TRBJ2-7 proteins fill in what lies around the CDR3, so the full variable domain reads DGGITQSPKYLFRKEGQNVTLSCEQNLNHDAMYWYRQDPGQGLRLIYYSQIVNDFQKGDIAEGYSVSREKKESFPLTVTSAQKNPTAFYLCASSTPGQGLQQYFGPGTRLTVT.